This T cell receptor beta chain was profiled in a study of T cell responses to AZD1222 COVID-19 vaccine. With V trimmed by 4 bases and J by 6 bases, 8 bases remained unmatched. The length of the CDR3 is 15 residues. Germline-derived CDR1 and CDR2 are LGHNT and FRNRAP. This table comes from immunoSEQ multiplex PCR, and its TCRdb copy is limited to in-frame clones, with some not included. The sample consists of tens of thousands of clones, approximately 90% of them appearing once. About this clone: What it binds is unknown.

Study-wide results and limits: Reports indicate that nearly half of spike-specific TCRs are directed at unmutated variant regions. Females outnumbered males among donors, who were mostly white British; clonal diversity was possibly underestimated.

The chain carries TRBV12-5 and TRBJ1-5; 8 positions match TRBD1. The clonotype comes from an adult who received the AZD1222 COVID-19 vaccine. This specimen consisted of peripheral blood, obtained 28 days after the second AZD1222 dose. The CDR3 here is CASGSPQGVGQPQHF. CDR3 DNA: TGTGCTAGTGGTTCCCCACAGGGGGTAGGTCAGCCCCAGCATTTT.